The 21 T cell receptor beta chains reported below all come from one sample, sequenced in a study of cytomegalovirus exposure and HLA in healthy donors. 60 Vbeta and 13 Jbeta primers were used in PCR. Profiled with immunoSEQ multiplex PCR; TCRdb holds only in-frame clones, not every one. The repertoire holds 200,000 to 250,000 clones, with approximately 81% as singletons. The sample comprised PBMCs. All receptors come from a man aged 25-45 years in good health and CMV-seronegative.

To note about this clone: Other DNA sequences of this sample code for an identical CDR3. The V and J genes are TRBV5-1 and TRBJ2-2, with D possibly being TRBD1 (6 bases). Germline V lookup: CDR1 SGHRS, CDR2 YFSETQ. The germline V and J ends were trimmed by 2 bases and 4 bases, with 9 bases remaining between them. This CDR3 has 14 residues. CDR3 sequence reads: CASSFLGGTGELFF. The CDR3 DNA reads TGCGCCAGCAGCTTTTTAGGGGGCACCGGGGAGCTGTTTTTT.

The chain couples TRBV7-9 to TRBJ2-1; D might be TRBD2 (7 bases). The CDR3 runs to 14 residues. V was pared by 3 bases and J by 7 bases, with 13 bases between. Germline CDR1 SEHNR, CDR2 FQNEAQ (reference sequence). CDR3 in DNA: TGTGCCAGCAGCTTCGGGGGGCCAGAGAATGAGCAGTTCTTC. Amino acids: CASSFGGPENEQFF.

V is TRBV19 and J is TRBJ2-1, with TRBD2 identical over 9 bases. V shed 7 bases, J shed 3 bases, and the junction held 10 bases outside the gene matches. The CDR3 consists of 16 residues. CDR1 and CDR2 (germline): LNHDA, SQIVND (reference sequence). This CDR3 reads CASTNLAGAFYNEQFF. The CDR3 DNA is TGTGCCAGTACCAACTTAGCGGGGGCCTTCTACAATGAGCAGTTCTTC.

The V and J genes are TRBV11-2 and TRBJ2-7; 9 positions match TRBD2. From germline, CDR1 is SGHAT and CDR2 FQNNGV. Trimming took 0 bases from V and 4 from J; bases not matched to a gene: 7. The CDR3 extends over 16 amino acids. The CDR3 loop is CASSLDRGAGGYEQYF. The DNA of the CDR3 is TGTGCCAGCAGCTTAGATCGGGGAGCGGGGGGATACGAGCAGTACTTC.

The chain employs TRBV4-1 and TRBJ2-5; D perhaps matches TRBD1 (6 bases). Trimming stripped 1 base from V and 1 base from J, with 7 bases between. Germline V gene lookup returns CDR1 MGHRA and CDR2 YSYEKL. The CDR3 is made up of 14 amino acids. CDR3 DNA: TGCGCCAGCAGCCAAGCAGGGGCCCAAGAGACCCAGTACTTC. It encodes CASSQAGAQETQYF.

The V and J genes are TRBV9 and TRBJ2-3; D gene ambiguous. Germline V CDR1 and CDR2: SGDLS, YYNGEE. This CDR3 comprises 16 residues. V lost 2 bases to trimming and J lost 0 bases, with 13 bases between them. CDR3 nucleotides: TGTGCCAGCAGCGTGGGCAGCCTCATTAGCACAGATACGCAGTATTTT. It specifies CASSVGSLISTDTQYF.

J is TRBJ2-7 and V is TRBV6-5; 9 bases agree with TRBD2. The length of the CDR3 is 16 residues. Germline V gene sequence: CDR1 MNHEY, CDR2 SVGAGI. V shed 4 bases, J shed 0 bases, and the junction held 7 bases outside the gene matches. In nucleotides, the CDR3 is TGTGCCAGCAGTTTCCTGCTAGCGGGGACCTCCTACGAGCAGTACTTC. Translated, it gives CASSFLLAGTSYEQYF.

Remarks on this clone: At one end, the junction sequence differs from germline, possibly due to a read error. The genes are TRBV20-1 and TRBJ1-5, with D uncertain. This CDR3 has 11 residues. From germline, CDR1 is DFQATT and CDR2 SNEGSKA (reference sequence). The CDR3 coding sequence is TGCAGTGCTAGAGATGGGCAGCTCCAGCATTTT. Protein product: CSARDGQLQHF.

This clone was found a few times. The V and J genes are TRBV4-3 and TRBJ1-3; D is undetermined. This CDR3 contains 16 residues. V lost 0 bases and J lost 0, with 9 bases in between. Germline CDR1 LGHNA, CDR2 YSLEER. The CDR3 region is CASSQEGLASGNTIYF. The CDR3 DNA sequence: TGCGCCAGCAGCCAAGAGGGCCTAGCCTCTGGAAACACCATATATTTT.

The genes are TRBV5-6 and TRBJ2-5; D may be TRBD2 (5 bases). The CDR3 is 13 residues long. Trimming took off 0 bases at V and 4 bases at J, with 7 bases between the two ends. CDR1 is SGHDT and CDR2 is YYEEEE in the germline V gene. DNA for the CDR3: TGTGCCAGCAGCTTGGGGAGGAGAGAGACCCAGTACTTC. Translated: CASSLGRRETQYF. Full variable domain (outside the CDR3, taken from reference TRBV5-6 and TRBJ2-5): DAGVTQSPTHLIKTRGQQVTLRCSPKSGHDTVSWYQQALGQGPQFIFQYYEEEERQRGNFPDRFSGHQFPNYSSELNVNALLLGDSALYLCASSLGRRETQYFGPGTRLLVL.

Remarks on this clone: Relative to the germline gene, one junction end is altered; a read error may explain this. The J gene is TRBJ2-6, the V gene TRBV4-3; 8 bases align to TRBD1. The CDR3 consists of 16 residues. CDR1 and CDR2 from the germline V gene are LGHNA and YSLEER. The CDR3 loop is CASSHLQGVGASVLTF. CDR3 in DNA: TGCGCCAGCAGCCACCTACAGGGGGTAGGGGCCAGCGTCCTGACTTTC.

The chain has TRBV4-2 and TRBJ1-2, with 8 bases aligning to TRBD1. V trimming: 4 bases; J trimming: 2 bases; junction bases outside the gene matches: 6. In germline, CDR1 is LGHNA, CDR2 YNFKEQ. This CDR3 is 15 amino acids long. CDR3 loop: CASSPLQGVNYGYTF. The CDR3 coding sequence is TGTGCCAGCAGCCCACTACAGGGGGTGAACTATGGCTACACCTTC.

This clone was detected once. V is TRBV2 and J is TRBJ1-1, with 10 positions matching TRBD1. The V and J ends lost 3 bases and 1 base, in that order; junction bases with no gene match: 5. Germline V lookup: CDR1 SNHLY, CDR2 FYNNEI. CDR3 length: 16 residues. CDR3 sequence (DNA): TGTGCCAGCAGTGATGACAGGGGGCTGGGGAACACTGAAGCTTTCTTT. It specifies CASSDDRGLGNTEAFF.

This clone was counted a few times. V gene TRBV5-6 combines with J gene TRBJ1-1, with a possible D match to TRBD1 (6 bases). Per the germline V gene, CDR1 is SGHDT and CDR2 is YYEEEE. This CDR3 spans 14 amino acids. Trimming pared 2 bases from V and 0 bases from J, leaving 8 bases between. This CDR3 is CASSFAGVNTEAFF. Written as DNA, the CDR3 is TGTGCCAGCAGCTTCGCAGGGGTGAACACTGAAGCTTTCTTT.

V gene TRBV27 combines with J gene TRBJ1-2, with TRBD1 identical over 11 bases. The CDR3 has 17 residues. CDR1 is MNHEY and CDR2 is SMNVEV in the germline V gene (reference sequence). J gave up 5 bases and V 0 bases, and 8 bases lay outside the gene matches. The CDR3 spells CASSLSAGTGGVYGYTF. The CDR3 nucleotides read TGTGCCAGCAGTTTATCGGCTGGGACAGGGGGAGTTTATGGCTACACCTTC.

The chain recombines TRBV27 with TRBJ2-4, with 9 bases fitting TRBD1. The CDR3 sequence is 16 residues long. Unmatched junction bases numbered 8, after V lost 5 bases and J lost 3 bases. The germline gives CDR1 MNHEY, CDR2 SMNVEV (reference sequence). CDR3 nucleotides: TGTGCCAGCAGTCCAACAGGGGGCGTAGGCAAAAACATTCAGTACTTC. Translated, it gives CASSPTGGVGKNIQYF.

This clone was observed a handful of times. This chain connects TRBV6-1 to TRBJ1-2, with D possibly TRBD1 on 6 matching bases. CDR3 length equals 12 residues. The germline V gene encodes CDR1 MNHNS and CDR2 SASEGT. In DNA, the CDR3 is TGTGCTTCGCAGGGGCCCAACTATGGCTACACCTTC. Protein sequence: CASQGPNYGYTF.

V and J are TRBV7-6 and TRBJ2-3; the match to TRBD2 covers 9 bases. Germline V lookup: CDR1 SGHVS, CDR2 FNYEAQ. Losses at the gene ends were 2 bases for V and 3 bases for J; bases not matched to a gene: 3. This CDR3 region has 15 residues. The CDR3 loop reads CASSLRRGGTDTQYF. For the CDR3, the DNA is TGTGCCAGCAGCTTAAGGCGGGGGGGGACAGATACGCAGTATTTT.

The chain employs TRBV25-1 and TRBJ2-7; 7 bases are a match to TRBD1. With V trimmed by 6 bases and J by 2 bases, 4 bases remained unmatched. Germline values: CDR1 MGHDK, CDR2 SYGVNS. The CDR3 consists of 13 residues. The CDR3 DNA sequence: TGTGCCAGCAGCGCAACAGGGGCCTACGAGCAGTACTTC. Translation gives CASSATGAYEQYF.

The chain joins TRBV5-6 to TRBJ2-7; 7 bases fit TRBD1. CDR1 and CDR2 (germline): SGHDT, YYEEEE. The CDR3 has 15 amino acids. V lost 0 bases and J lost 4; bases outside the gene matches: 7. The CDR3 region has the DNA TGTGCCAGCAGCTTGGGAGGGGGCCCTTCGTACGAGCAGTACTTC. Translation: CASSLGGGPSYEQYF.

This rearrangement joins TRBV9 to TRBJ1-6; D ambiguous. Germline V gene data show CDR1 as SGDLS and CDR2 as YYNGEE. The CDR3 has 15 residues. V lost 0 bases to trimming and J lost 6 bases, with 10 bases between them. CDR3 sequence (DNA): TGTGCCAGCAGCGTAGCCACCGGTGGTAATTCACCCCTCCACTTT. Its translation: CASSVATGGNSPLHF.